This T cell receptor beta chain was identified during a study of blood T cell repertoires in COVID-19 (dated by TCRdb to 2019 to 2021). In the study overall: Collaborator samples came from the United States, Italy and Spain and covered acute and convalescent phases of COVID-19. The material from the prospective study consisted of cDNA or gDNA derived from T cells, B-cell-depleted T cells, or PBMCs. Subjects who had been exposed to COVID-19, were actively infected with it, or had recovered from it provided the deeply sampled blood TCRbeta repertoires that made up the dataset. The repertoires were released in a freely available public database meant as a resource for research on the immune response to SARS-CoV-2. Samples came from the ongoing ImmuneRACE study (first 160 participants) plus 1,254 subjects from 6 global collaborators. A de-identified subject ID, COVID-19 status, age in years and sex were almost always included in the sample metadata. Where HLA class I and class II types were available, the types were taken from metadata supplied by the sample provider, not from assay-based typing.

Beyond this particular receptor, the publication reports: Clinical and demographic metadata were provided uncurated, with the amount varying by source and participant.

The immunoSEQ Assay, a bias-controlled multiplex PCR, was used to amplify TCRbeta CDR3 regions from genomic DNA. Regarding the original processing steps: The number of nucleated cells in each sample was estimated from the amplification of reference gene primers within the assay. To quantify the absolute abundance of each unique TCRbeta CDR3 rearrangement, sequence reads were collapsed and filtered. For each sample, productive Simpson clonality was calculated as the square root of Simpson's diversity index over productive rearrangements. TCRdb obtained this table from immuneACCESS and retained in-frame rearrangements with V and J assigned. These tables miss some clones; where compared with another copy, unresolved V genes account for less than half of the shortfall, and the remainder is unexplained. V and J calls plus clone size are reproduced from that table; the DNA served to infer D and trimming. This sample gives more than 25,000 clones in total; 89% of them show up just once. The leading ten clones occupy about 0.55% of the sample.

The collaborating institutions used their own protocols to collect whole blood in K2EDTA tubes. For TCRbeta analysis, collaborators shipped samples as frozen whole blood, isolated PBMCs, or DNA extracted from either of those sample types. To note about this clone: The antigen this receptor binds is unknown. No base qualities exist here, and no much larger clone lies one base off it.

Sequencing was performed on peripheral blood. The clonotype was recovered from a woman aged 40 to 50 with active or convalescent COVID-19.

CDR3 protein: CASSPDVSGSNSPLHF. The sequenced DNA: TGTGCCAGCAGCCCCGACGTGTCAGGATCTAATTCACCCCTCCACTTT. In this chain, TRBV7-6 is recombined with TRBJ1-6, with the D segment identity uncertain. Via the germline V gene, CDR1 is SGHVS and CDR2 FNYEAQ. Trimming removed 5 bases from V and 6 bases from J, leaving 17 bases between the germline ends. The CDR3 runs 16 residues from the cysteine to the phenylalanine. Only the CDR3 part of the read is kept: 48 bases, read in frame from the first base. Joined to the reference TRBV7-6 and TRBJ1-6 proteins, this CDR3 gives the full variable domain: GAGVSQSPRYKVTKRGQDVALRCDPISGHVSLYWYRQALGQGPEFLTYFNYEAQQDKSGLPNDRFSAERPEGSISTLTIQRTEQRDSAMYRCASSPDVSGSNSPLHFGNGTRLTVT.